The 3 T cell receptor beta chains below all came from one sample that was sequenced in a study of OX40 agonist ivuxolimab in advanced cancers. Sequenced by immunoSEQ multiplex PCR; TCRdb stores in-frame clones only, minus some. The sample consists of about 62,000 clones, 80% to 95% of them appearing once. The material was CD4+ or CD8+ T cells sorted from blood, obtained in a trial of the OX40 agonist ivuxolimab. All receptors come from an adult with an advanced solid tumor such as melanoma, head and neck, liver or kidney cancer.

V is TRBV6-5 and J is TRBJ1-3; D is ambiguous. The CDR3 has 16 amino acids. Trimming shortened V by 0 bases and J by 0 bases, and 9 bases separated the two germline ends. Germline assignment: CDR1 MNHEY and CDR2 SVGAGI. The CDR3 coding sequence is TGTGCCAGCAGTTACTCGACCCCCCTCTCTGGAAACACCATATATTTT. Residues: CASSYSTPLSGNTIYF.

The gene calls are TRBV28 and TRBJ2-1; D ambiguous. This CDR3 spans 14 amino acids. Germline CDR1 is MDHEN and CDR2 is SYDVKM. Trimming cost V 1 base and J 7 bases, with 11 bases left between them. The CDR3 is CASSLYVVWNEQFF. The CDR3 DNA is TGTGCCAGCAGTTTATATGTAGTGTGGAATGAGCAGTTCTTC.

The chain recombines TRBV10-3 with TRBJ2-7; the match to TRBD1 covers 8 bases. Germline-derived CDR1 and CDR2 are ENHRY and SYGVKD. The CDR3 runs to 15 residues. The ends lost 4 bases at V and 3 bases at J; junction bases unmatched: 8. The chain's CDR3 is CAISVRGQENYEQYF. The CDR3 DNA sequence: TGTGCCATCAGTGTCCGGGGACAGGAGAACTACGAGCAGTACTTC.